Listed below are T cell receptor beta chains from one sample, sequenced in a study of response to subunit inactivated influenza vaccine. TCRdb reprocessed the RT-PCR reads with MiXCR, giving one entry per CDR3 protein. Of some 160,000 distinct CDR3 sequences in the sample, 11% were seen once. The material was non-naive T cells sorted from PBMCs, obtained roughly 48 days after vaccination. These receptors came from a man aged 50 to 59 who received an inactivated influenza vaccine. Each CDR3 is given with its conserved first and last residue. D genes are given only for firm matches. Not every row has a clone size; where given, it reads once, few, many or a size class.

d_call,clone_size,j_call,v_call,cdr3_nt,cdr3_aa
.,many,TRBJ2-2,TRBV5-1,TGCGCCAGCAGCTTGGCCCCACAGGGAAACACCGGGGAGCTGTTTTTT,CASSLAPQGNTGELFF
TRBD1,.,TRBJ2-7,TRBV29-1,TGCAGCGTTGAATTGGGGACAGGGGGCTACGAGCAGTACTTC,CSVELGTGGYEQYF
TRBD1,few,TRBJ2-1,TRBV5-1,TGCGCCAGCAGCTCCCGGGACAGGGGGCGAAGTGAGCAGTTCTTC,CASSSRDRGRSEQFF
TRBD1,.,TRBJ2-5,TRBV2,TGTGCCAGCAGTGAGGGACAGCAAGAGACCCAGTACTTC,CASSEGQQETQYF
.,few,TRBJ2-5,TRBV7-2,TGTGCCAGCAGCATGACAGTGGAAGAGACCCAGTACTTC,CASSMTVEETQYF
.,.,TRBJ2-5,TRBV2,TGTGCCAGCAGTTACGGGAATTGGATTACCCAGTACTTC,CASSYGNWITQYF
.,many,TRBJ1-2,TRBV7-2,TGTGCCAGTGTCAGAGGGCAGCGCTTTAACTATGGCTACACCTTC,CASVRGQRFNYGYTF
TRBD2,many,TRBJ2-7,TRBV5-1,TGCGCCAGCAGCCACGGACTAGGCGAGCAGTACTTC,CASSHGLGEQYF
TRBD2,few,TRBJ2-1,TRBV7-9,TGTGCCAGCAGCCTCGGGGGGGCGGGAGTGCGCTACAATGAGCAGTTCTTC,CASSLGGAGVRYNEQFF
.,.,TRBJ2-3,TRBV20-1,TGCAGTGCCGCGGACAGAGTGGGTGATACGCAGTATTTT,CSAADRVGDTQYF
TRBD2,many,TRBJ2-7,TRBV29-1,TGCAGCGTGACCGGGACTAGCGGGCGTCTTTCCTACGAGCAGTACTTC,CSVTGTSGRLSYEQYF
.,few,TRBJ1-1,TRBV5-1,TGCGCCAGCAGCGAGTCTGGGGGGGTTAGAGCTTTCTTT,CASSESGGVRAFF
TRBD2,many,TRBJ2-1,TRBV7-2,TGTGCCAGCAGCTTAGTTTCTAGCGGAAACAATGAGCAGTTCTTC,CASSLVSSGNNEQFF
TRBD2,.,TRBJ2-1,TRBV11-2,TGTGCCAGCAGCTTCTCCTTATTCCTAGCGGAGGGAGCCTACAATGAGCAGTTCTTC,CASSFSLFLAEGAYNEQFF
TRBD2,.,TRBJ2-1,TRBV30,TGTGCCTCCCTAGCGGGAGGGGGTGGATTCGATGAGCAGTTCTTC,CASLAGGGGFDEQFF
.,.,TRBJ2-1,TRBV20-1,TGCAGTGCTATCTCAGCGTCCAAACCCAGCTCCTACAATGAGCAGTTCTTC,CSAISASKPSSYNEQFF
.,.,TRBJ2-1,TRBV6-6,TGTGCCAGCAGTACCGACGATCCTGAGCAGTTCTTC,CASSTDDPEQFF
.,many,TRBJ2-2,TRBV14,TGTGCCAGCAGCTTCAGGGGTTGGACCGGGGAGCTGTTTTTT,CASSFRGWTGELFF
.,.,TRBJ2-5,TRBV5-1,TGCGCCAGCAGCTTGGAAGGGGACGAGACCCAGTACTTC,CASSLEGDETQYF
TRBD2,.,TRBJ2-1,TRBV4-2,TGTGCCAGCAGCCAAGAAGGGACTAGCGGGAGTAATGAGCAGTTCTTC,CASSQEGTSGSNEQFF
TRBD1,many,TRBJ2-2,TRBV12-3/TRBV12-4,TGTGCCAGCTCCTCGAATCAGGGGGCCGGCGGGGAGCTGTTTTTT,CASSSNQGAGGELFF
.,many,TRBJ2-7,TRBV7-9,TGTGCCAGCAGCTTAGACGGCCTACGGGACGAGCAGTACTTC,CASSLDGLRDEQYF